This paragraph reports one T cell receptor (beta chain). Its antigen is not known. This entry comes from a study of regulatory T cells in long-lasting Graves disease. About the study: Graves' patients (newly diagnosed) had been on antithyroid drugs under 3 months.

Findings and caveats of the study: Persistent disease was associated with favored TRBV28 usage and with favored use of TRBJ1-2 and TRBJ2-5.

V gave up 4 bases and J gave up 5 bases, with 17 bases separating them. This CDR3 region has 15 residues. Germline values: CDR1 SGHRS, CDR2 YFSETQ. As to time point: newly diagnosed GD, antithyroid drugs for less than 3 months. Following extraction of RNA from PBMCs, that RNA was used to make the TCR library. Xi'an, China, was home to the endocrinology department that provided patients. Arm-PCR of CDR3 regions and iRepertoire HTBI primers were the basis on which TCR beta libraries were built. TCRdb reprocessed the multiplex PCR reads with MiXCR, giving one entry per CDR3 protein. The table lists 350,000 to 450,000 distinct CDR3 sequences, 16% of them singletons. These data also featured in a second study, about T cells in Graves' hyperthyroidism and ophthalmopathy. That paper adds: Model output signaled ophthalmopathy a median 6.5 months ahead of onset.

The sample here was peripheral blood mononuclear cells (PBMCs), taken at new diagnosis, from a patient treated with antithyroid drugs. V and J are TRBV5-1 and TRBJ2-3; possible D gene TRBD2, 6 bases. The TCR comes from a man aged 35-49 years with Graves disease. In DNA, the CDR3 is TGCGCCAGCAGCACTGGCCTCGGGGGTCGAGATACGCAGTATTTT. It specifies CASSTGLGGRDTQYF. Supplemented by reference TRBV5-1 and TRBJ2-3, the full variable domain reads KAGVTQTPRYLIKTRGQQVTLSCSPISGHRSVSWYQQTPGQGLQFLFEYFSETQRNKGNFPGRFSGRQFSNSRSEMNVSTLELGDSALYLCASSTGLGGRDTQYFGPGTRLTVL.